Detailed here is one T cell receptor beta chain. Its antigen remains unidentified. The sample carries other DNA sequences with the same CDR3. Data came from immunoSEQ multiplex PCR; TCRdb stores just in-frame clones and leaves some out. The sample shows approximately 200,000 clones, 80% to 85% of them seen only once. CDR3 length: 13 amino acids. V lost 5 bases to trimming and J lost 3 bases; unmatched junction nucleotides: 4. From germline, CDR1 is MDHEN and CDR2 SYDVKM. The data were obtained in a study of cytomegalovirus exposure and HLA in healthy donors. Across the whole study: The approximately 120 validation repertoires used the same platform as the 550 to 800 first-cohort repertoires (as reported by a later analysis).

Study-wide results and caveats: Among TCR beta chains, those listed as cytomegalovirus-associated numbered around 160. For most TCR sequences rarity was the rule, although some public TCRs occurred in many donors. The TCR clusters that emerged in the first cohort tended, a later analysis found, to co-occur in the 120 or so validation repertoires.

The gene calls are TRBV28 and TRBJ2-7; TRBD1 matches at 7 bases. This TCR was sampled from a woman in her twenties or thirties in good health and CMV-seronegative. Source material: PBMCs. CDR3 DNA: TGTGCCAGCAGTCTGGGACAGTACTACGAGCAGTACTTC. Translation: CASSLGQYYEQYF.